Sequencing of this T cell receptor beta chain was carried out in a study of T cell clonotyping in hematopoietic cell transplantation. Overall study findings and caveats: At the given depth, recipient repertoires were over 95% de novo clonotypes.

Recipients were bled about 28 days pretransplant and at posttransplant days 30, 100, 180. Looked up from germline, CDR1 is SGHAT and CDR2 is FQNNGV. V lost 5 bases, J lost 7 bases, and 15 bases lay in between. This CDR3 comprises 14 residues. A remark on this clone: Its specificity is not known.

Produced via immunoSEQ multiplex PCR; TCRdb's table is partial and in-frame only. The table lists 16,000 or so clones, about 57% of them singletons. V and J are TRBV11-2 and TRBJ1-3; weak D call: TRBD1 (5 bases). The sequence derives from a male patient between 45 and 59 years old who had an allogeneic stem cell transplant from an unrelated donor, so T cells may come from the graft donor. Some clones in this sample may be carry-over from other donors' samples. Sequencing was performed on PBMCs, taken 30 days after allogeneic stem cell transplant. CDR3 DNA sequence: TGTGCCAGCAGCCCTGCAAACGGGGGGAACACCATATATTTT. Translation gives CASSPANGGNTIYF. Supplemented by reference TRBV11-2 and TRBJ1-3, the full variable domain reads EAGVAQSPRYKIIEKRQSVAFWCNPISGHATLYWYQQILGQGPKLLIQFQNNGVVDDSQLPKDRFSAERLKGVDSTLKIQPAKLEDSAVYLCASSPANGGNTIYFGEGSWLTVV.